This is a list of T cell receptor beta chains from one sample in a study of blood T cell repertoires in COVID-19. Measured with immunoSEQ multiplex PCR; TCRdb has only the in-frame clones, and not every one. Of about 180,000 clones in the sample, 86% were seen once. Sample: peripheral blood. Receptors originate from a man aged 70 or older with active or convalescent COVID-19. Each CDR3 is given with its conserved first and last residue. Each record gives: J gene, V gene, D gene, clone size, CDR3 DNA, CDR3 protein. A D gene is named only where the DNA matches it firmly. Expanded clones are given a class, and other clones once, few, many or no size at all.

j_gene: TRBJ2-3; v_gene: TRBV18; d_gene: TRBD2; abundance: few; CDR3nt: TGTGCCAGCTCACCAAGAATGACTAGCGGGAGTTGGACAGATACGCAGTATTTT; CDR3aa: CASSPRMTSGSWTDTQYF
j_gene: TRBJ1-1; v_gene: TRBV3-1/TRBV3-2; d_gene: NA; abundance: NA; CDR3nt: TGTGCCAGCAGCCCCATGGAAGGAGTGAACACTGAAGCTTTCTTT; CDR3aa: CASSPMEGVNTEAFF
j_gene: TRBJ2-1; v_gene: TRBV27; d_gene: TRBD2; abundance: few; CDR3nt: TGTGCCAGCAGCGGGACTAGCGGGCGCCTTAAGGAGCAGTTCTTC; CDR3aa: CASSGTSGRLKEQFF
j_gene: TRBJ1-2; v_gene: TRBV11-2; d_gene: TRBD1; abundance: once; CDR3nt: TGTGCCAGCAGCTTTGGGACAGGGGTCACCTATGGCTACACCTTC; CDR3aa: CASSFGTGVTYGYTF
j_gene: TRBJ2-7; v_gene: TRBV7-3; d_gene: NA; abundance: NA; CDR3nt: TGTGCCAGCAGCTTAACGTCGACTGGTGGATCCTACGAGCAGTACTTC; CDR3aa: CASSLTSTGGSYEQYF
j_gene: TRBJ1-5; v_gene: TRBV28; d_gene: TRBD1; abundance: NA; CDR3nt: TGTGCCAGCAGTTTCCGGGACAGCCACAATCAGCCCCAGCATTTT; CDR3aa: CASSFRDSHNQPQHF
j_gene: TRBJ2-7; v_gene: TRBV5-5; d_gene: TRBD1; abundance: NA; CDR3nt: TGTGCCAGCAGCCCCGGGACAGCTTTCTACGAGCAGTACTTC; CDR3aa: CASSPGTAFYEQYF
j_gene: TRBJ2-7; v_gene: TRBV4-3; d_gene: NA; abundance: NA; CDR3nt: TGCGCCAGCAGCCAAGATGTTGCAGGGCGCTCCTACGAGCAGTACTTC; CDR3aa: CASSQDVAGRSYEQYF
j_gene: TRBJ1-4; v_gene: TRBV30; d_gene: NA; abundance: NA; CDR3nt: TGTGCCTGCACATCCCGGGGAGATAATGAAAAACTGTTTTTT; CDR3aa: CACTSRGDNEKLFF
j_gene: TRBJ1-5; v_gene: TRBV5-6; d_gene: NA; abundance: NA; CDR3nt: TGTGCCAGTCAAAGGGGAACATATAGCAATCAGCCCCAGCATTTT; CDR3aa: CASQRGTYSNQPQHF
j_gene: TRBJ1-5; v_gene: TRBV2; d_gene: NA; abundance: NA; CDR3nt: TGTGCCAGTACAGGGTCCCCGAGCAATCAGCCCCAGCATTTT; CDR3aa: CASTGSPSNQPQHF
j_gene: TRBJ1-1; v_gene: TRBV12-3/TRBV12-4; d_gene: TRBD1; abundance: NA; CDR3nt: TGTGCCAGCAGTTTCGGGACAGGGGCGGAAGCTTTCTTT; CDR3aa: CASSFGTGAEAFF
j_gene: TRBJ1-2; v_gene: TRBV5-6; d_gene: TRBD1; abundance: NA; CDR3nt: TGTGCCAGCAGCTTAGGGGCCTGGACAGGGCGCCACTATGGCTACACCTTC; CDR3aa: CASSLGAWTGRHYGYTF
j_gene: TRBJ1-1; v_gene: TRBV18; d_gene: NA; abundance: NA; CDR3nt: TGTGCCAGCTCACCATTCCAGGGTGGCACTGAAGCTTTCTTT; CDR3aa: CASSPFQGGTEAFF
j_gene: TRBJ1-3; v_gene: TRBV5-6; d_gene: TRBD1; abundance: NA; CDR3nt: TGTGCCAGCAGCTTGGCGGGGACAGGGGGCTACTACTCTGGAAACACCATATATTTT; CDR3aa: CASSLAGTGGYYSGNTIYF
j_gene: TRBJ1-3; v_gene: TRBV7-8; d_gene: NA; abundance: NA; CDR3nt: TGTGCCAGCAGCCTGAGACAGGATGGTGACACCATATATTTT; CDR3aa: CASSLRQDGDTIYF
j_gene: TRBJ1-1; v_gene: TRBV6-5; d_gene: NA; abundance: NA; CDR3nt: TGTGCCATCTCCCGGGGGTCCGAAGCTTTCTTT; CDR3aa: CAISRGSEAFF
j_gene: TRBJ2-7; v_gene: TRBV9; d_gene: NA; abundance: once; CDR3nt: TGTGCCAGCAGCGTAGACGGTTCAGGCGCCTACGAGCAGTACTTC; CDR3aa: CASSVDGSGAYEQYF
j_gene: TRBJ2-2; v_gene: TRBV10-2; d_gene: NA; abundance: NA; CDR3nt: TGCGCCAGCAGTGAGATAAACACCGGGGAGCTGTTTTTT; CDR3aa: CASSEINTGELFF
j_gene: TRBJ1-4; v_gene: TRBV5-4; d_gene: NA; abundance: NA; CDR3nt: TGTGCCAGCAGCCCGACAGGTGCAACTAATGAAAAACTGTTTTTT; CDR3aa: CASSPTGATNEKLFF
j_gene: TRBJ2-3; v_gene: TRBV5-8; d_gene: NA; abundance: NA; CDR3nt: TGTGCCAGCAGAAAGCCAGGGGTGGATACGCAGTATTTT; CDR3aa: CASRKPGVDTQYF
j_gene: TRBJ2-5; v_gene: TRBV7-2; d_gene: TRBD1; abundance: NA; CDR3nt: TGTGCCAGCAGCTTTGAAGGCAGGGGGCGGCAAAAGACCCAGTACTTC; CDR3aa: CASSFEGRGRQKTQYF
j_gene: TRBJ1-1; v_gene: TRBV3-1/TRBV3-2; d_gene: NA; abundance: NA; CDR3nt: TGTGCCAGCAGTCGGAGAACTGAAGCTTTCTTT; CDR3aa: CASSRRTEAFF
j_gene: TRBJ1-2; v_gene: TRBV19; d_gene: TRBD1; abundance: NA; CDR3nt: TGTGCCAGTAGGCCTCGGGACAGTGCCTGGATAACAAACTATGGCTACACCTTC; CDR3aa: CASRPRDSAWITNYGYTF
j_gene: TRBJ2-1; v_gene: TRBV19; d_gene: TRBD2; abundance: NA; CDR3nt: TGTGCCAGTAGTATAGGCGGGAGTCCCTACAATGAGCAGTTCTTC; CDR3aa: CASSIGGSPYNEQFF
j_gene: TRBJ2-7; v_gene: TRBV7-2; d_gene: NA; abundance: NA; CDR3nt: TGTGCCAGCAGCTTAGGGGGGACAATCTACGAGCAGTACTTC; CDR3aa: CASSLGGTIYEQYF
j_gene: TRBJ2-3; v_gene: TRBV6-2/TRBV6-3; d_gene: TRBD1; abundance: NA; CDR3nt: TGTGCCAGCAGTACCGGGACAGGGAGCACAGATACGCAGTATTTT; CDR3aa: CASSTGTGSTDTQYF
j_gene: TRBJ1-2; v_gene: TRBV5-1; d_gene: NA; abundance: NA; CDR3nt: TGCGCCAGCAGCTCAGATGGGGGGGCTGGTGGCTACACCTTC; CDR3aa: CASSSDGGAGGYTF
j_gene: TRBJ1-2; v_gene: TRBV18; d_gene: TRBD1; abundance: few; CDR3nt: TGTGCCAGCTCAATTGGACAGGGGCCAAATCTTCATGGCTACACCTTC; CDR3aa: CASSIGQGPNLHGYTF
j_gene: TRBJ1-1; v_gene: TRBV5-1; d_gene: NA; abundance: NA; CDR3nt: TGCGCCAGCAGCTTGGTTTCGGGAGGTACTGAAGCTTTCTTT; CDR3aa: CASSLVSGGTEAFF
j_gene: TRBJ1-1; v_gene: TRBV27; d_gene: TRBD1; abundance: NA; CDR3nt: TGTGCCAGCAGTCCTACGACAGGGCGTACTGAAGCTTTCTTT; CDR3aa: CASSPTTGRTEAFF
j_gene: TRBJ2-2; v_gene: TRBV6-2/TRBV6-3; d_gene: NA; abundance: NA; CDR3nt: TGTGCCAGCAGCCAGATGGGCAAATCGAACACCGGGGAGCTGTTTTTT; CDR3aa: CASSQMGKSNTGELFF
j_gene: TRBJ1-2; v_gene: TRBV6-6; d_gene: TRBD1; abundance: NA; CDR3nt: TGTGCCAGCAGTCCAAACAGGGGCGACTACACCTTC; CDR3aa: CASSPNRGDYTF
j_gene: TRBJ2-1; v_gene: TRBV2; d_gene: TRBD1; abundance: NA; CDR3nt: TGTGCCAGCGCAGACAGGGACAATGAGCAGTTCTTC; CDR3aa: CASADRDNEQFF
j_gene: TRBJ2-3; v_gene: TRBV7-9; d_gene: TRBD1; abundance: NA; CDR3nt: TGTGCCAGCAGCAAAGGGGACAGATCTAGCACAGATACGCAGTATTTT; CDR3aa: CASSKGDRSSTDTQYF
j_gene: TRBJ2-7; v_gene: TRBV9; d_gene: NA; abundance: NA; CDR3nt: TGTGCCAGCAGCATCGGGGGTAGCGGCTCCTACGAGCAGTACTTC; CDR3aa: CASSIGGSGSYEQYF
j_gene: TRBJ1-2; v_gene: TRBV7-9; d_gene: NA; abundance: NA; CDR3nt: TGTGCCAGCAGCCCCGTTGGAGGGAGCTATGGCTACACCTTC; CDR3aa: CASSPVGGSYGYTF
j_gene: TRBJ1-4; v_gene: TRBV5-6; d_gene: TRBD1; abundance: NA; CDR3nt: TGTGCCAGCAGCTTGTTACGGGACAGAAATGAAAAACTGTTTTTT; CDR3aa: CASSLLRDRNEKLFF
j_gene: TRBJ1-1; v_gene: TRBV18; d_gene: TRBD1; abundance: NA; CDR3nt: TGTGCCAGCTCACTTAAGACAGGGGTCACTGAAGCTTTCTTT; CDR3aa: CASSLKTGVTEAFF
j_gene: TRBJ2-5; v_gene: TRBV19; d_gene: NA; abundance: NA; CDR3nt: TGTGCCAGTAGTCTCGTAGGGGAGGTGAAGACCCAGTACTTC; CDR3aa: CASSLVGEVKTQYF
j_gene: TRBJ2-2; v_gene: TRBV18; d_gene: TRBD1; abundance: NA; CDR3nt: TGTGCCAGCTCTTCCGGGACAGGGTGGAACGGGGAGCTGTTTTTT; CDR3aa: CASSSGTGWNGELFF
j_gene: TRBJ1-2; v_gene: TRBV10-3; d_gene: NA; abundance: NA; CDR3nt: TGTGCCATCAGTGAGGGGGTGGGCAGGGGCGCTGGCTACACCTTC; CDR3aa: CAISEGVGRGAGYTF
j_gene: TRBJ1-1; v_gene: TRBV6-5; d_gene: NA; abundance: NA; CDR3nt: TGTGCCAGCGCCGCGGCGACTGAAGCTTTCTTT; CDR3aa: CASAAATEAFF
j_gene: TRBJ1-2; v_gene: TRBV7-9; d_gene: NA; abundance: NA; CDR3nt: TGTGCCAGCACAACCGGGATAAGCTATGGCTACACCTTC; CDR3aa: CASTTGISYGYTF
j_gene: TRBJ1-5; v_gene: TRBV25-1; d_gene: NA; abundance: NA; CDR3nt: TGTGCCAGCAGTGATGTTACAGGGTTTCAGCCCCAGCATTTT; CDR3aa: CASSDVTGFQPQHF
j_gene: TRBJ2-7; v_gene: TRBV5-1; d_gene: TRBD2; abundance: NA; CDR3nt: TGCGCCAGCAGCGGGACTAGCGGGGGCCCCTACGAGCAGTACTTC; CDR3aa: CASSGTSGGPYEQYF
j_gene: TRBJ1-5; v_gene: TRBV6-5; d_gene: TRBD1; abundance: NA; CDR3nt: TGTGCCAGCAGTTACTCCAGGGGGAGACAGCCCCAGCATTTT; CDR3aa: CASSYSRGRQPQHF
j_gene: TRBJ1-2; v_gene: TRBV7-9; d_gene: NA; abundance: once; CDR3nt: TGTGCCAGCAGCTTAGTAGGGGTTCAGGCCTATGGCTACACCTTC; CDR3aa: CASSLVGVQAYGYTF
j_gene: TRBJ2-5; v_gene: TRBV7-9; d_gene: TRBD2; abundance: NA; CDR3nt: TGTGCCAGCAGCCCCGTCCGGGAGGCCTCAGAGACCCAGTACTTC; CDR3aa: CASSPVREASETQYF
j_gene: TRBJ1-2; v_gene: TRBV24-1; d_gene: TRBD1; abundance: NA; CDR3nt: TGTGCCACCAGTGACTCCTCCGGGACAGGAAGGGGCTACACCTTC; CDR3aa: CATSDSSGTGRGYTF
j_gene: TRBJ1-4; v_gene: TRBV4-3; d_gene: TRBD1; abundance: NA; CDR3nt: TGCGCCAGCAGCCAAGATCCTCACAGGGGCACCTATAATGAAAAACTGTTTTTT; CDR3aa: CASSQDPHRGTYNEKLFF
j_gene: TRBJ1-1; v_gene: TRBV6-1; d_gene: NA; abundance: NA; CDR3nt: TGTGCCAGCAGTGAATCGACAGCTTTGAGCACTGAAGCTTTCTTT; CDR3aa: CASSESTALSTEAFF
j_gene: TRBJ2-1; v_gene: TRBV24-1; d_gene: TRBD2; abundance: NA; CDR3nt: TGTGCCACCAGTGGTTCCCCCGGGACTAGCGTCGAAGATGAGCAGTTCTTC; CDR3aa: CATSGSPGTSVEDEQFF
j_gene: TRBJ1-2; v_gene: TRBV27; d_gene: TRBD1; abundance: NA; CDR3nt: TGTGCCAGCAGTCCAAGGACAGGGGGGTCCTATGGCTACACCTTC; CDR3aa: CASSPRTGGSYGYTF